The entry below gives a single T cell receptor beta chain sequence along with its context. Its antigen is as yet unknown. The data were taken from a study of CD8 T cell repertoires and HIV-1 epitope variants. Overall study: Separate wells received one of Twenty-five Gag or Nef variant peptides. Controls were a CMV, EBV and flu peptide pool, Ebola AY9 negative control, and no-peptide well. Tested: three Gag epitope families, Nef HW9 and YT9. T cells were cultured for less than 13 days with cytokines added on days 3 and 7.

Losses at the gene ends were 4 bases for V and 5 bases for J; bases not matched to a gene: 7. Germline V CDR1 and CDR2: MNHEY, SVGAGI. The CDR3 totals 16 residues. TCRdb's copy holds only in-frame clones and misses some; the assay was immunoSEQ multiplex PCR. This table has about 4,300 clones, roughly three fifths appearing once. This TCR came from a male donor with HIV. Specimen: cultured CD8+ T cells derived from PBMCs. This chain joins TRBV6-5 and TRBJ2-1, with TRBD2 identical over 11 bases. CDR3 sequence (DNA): TGTGCCAGCAGTTCCCCTAGCGGGAGGACCGACAATGAGCAGTTCTTC. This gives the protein CASSSPSGRTDNEQFF.